This TCR beta chain is drawn from a study of blood T cell repertoires in COVID-19. In regard to this clone: One end of the junction does not line up with germline, which may come from a read error.

Original methodology: Amplified reference gene primers provided the basis for estimating nucleated cell counts. TCRdb's table, derived via immunoSEQ multiplex PCR, lists solely in-frame clones and lacks some. V, J and clone size are taken as reported in that table, and D and trimming were inferred from the DNA itself. The sample includes 130,000 to 150,000 clones, roughly 90% seen only once; the top ten take around 1.5%. The germline V gene has CDR1 MNHNY and CDR2 SVGAGI (reference sequence). The CDR3 covers 14 residues. This sequence joins TRBV6-6 and TRBJ1-1; 8 positions agree with TRBD1. The TCR was taken from a human donor in a cohort sampled during active COVID-19. The sample was peripheral blood. CDR3 region: CAGSYGTGAREAFF. The CDR3 nucleotides are TGTGCCGGCAGTTACGGGACAGGCGCTAGGGAAGCTTTCTTT.